A single sample gave rise to the 11 T cell receptor beta chains below, sequenced in a study of graft-versus-host responses after intestinal transplantation. Sequenced by immunoSEQ multiplex PCR; TCRdb stores in-frame clones only, minus some. The table includes some 100,000 clones, approximately 90% detected once. Their antigens are not known. The sample consisted of unstimulated CD8+ T cells sorted from spleen or lymph node cells, taken before transplant. These receptors came from a human donor who was the organ donor for an intestinal transplant.

This chain joins TRBV25-1 and TRBJ1-2; the D gene is possibly TRBD1 (5 bases). The CDR3 spans 14 residues. Germline-derived CDR1 and CDR2 are MGHDK and SYGVNS. The V gene lost 1 base and the J gene lost 8 bases, with 14 bases spanning the gap. CDR3 DNA: TGTGCCAGCAGTGAATCGTCGGACACCCAGGGCTACACCTTC. Residues: CASSESSDTQGYTF.

CDR3: CASSERGSTDTQYF. DNA for the CDR3: TGTGCCAGCAGTGAGCGGGGAAGCACAGATACGCAGTATTTT. The chain carries TRBV2 and TRBJ2-3; a weak D match, TRBD2 (6 bases). The V end lost 3 bases, the J end lost 0 bases, and 7 bases lay between the germline ends. CDR3 length: 14 residues. The germline V gene encodes CDR1 SNHLY and CDR2 FYNNEI.

J is TRBJ2-5 and V is TRBV5-6, with 8 bases fitting TRBD2. The CDR3 is made up of 18 amino acids. Germline assignment: CDR1 SGHDT and CDR2 YYEEEE. With 4 bases clipped from V and 5 bases from J, the junction kept 19 bases outside the gene matches. CDR3 loop: CASSMIIGTSWVYETQYF. The CDR3 coding sequence is TGTGCCAGCAGCATGATAATCGGGACTAGTTGGGTTTATGAGACCCAGTACTTC.

The chain employs TRBV21-1 and TRBJ1-1; the table gives TRBD1 as D, unverified against the DNA. TRBV21-1 is designated a pseudogene. CDR3 length: 12 residues. In DNA, the CDR3 is TGTGCCAGCAGCAAAGAAGGGGGTGAAGCTTTCTTT. It specifies CASSKEGGEAFF.

Comments on this clone: The sample carries other DNA sequences with the same CDR3. V is TRBV28 and J is TRBJ2-1, with a weak D call TRBD1 (6 bases). Per the germline V gene, CDR1 is MDHEN and CDR2 is SYDVKM. The V end was cut by 6 bases, the J end by 0 bases, with 12 bases between. CDR3 length: 15 residues. CDR3 in DNA: TGTGCCAGCAGCCCCGACAGGAGCTCCTACAATGAGCAGTTCTTC. Protein product: CASSPDRSSYNEQFF.

The chain carries TRBV7-9 and TRBJ1-2, with 9 positions matching TRBD1. Germline loops: CDR1 SEHNR, CDR2 FQNEAQ (reference sequence). V shed 5 bases, J shed 4 bases, and the junction held 14 bases outside the gene matches. This CDR3 region has 17 residues. In DNA form, the CDR3 reads TGTGCCAGCAGCCCGTCCCGGGACAGGGCTCGAGGCTATGGCTACACCTTC. Translated: CASSPSRDRARGYGYTF.

This clone has only one observation. The chain joins TRBV2 to TRBJ2-7; TRBD2 matches at 8 bases. The V gene's germline CDR1 is SNHLY and CDR2 FYNNEI. V dropped 10 bases and J dropped 2; count of bases not matched to a gene: 10. The CDR3 is 14 residues long. Written as DNA, the CDR3 is TGTGCCATCATTCGGGGGGGAGTTCCCTACGAGCAGTACTTC. It encodes CAIIRGGVPYEQYF. The full variable domain, completed using reference TRBV2 and TRBJ2-7, is EPEVTQTPSHQVTQMGQEVILRCVPISNHLYFYWYRQILGQKVEFLVSFYNNEISEKSEIFDDQFSVERPDGSNFTLKIRSTKLEDSAMYFCAIIRGGVPYEQYFGPGTRLTVT.

V and J are TRBV14 and TRBJ1-2; tentatively, D is TRBD1 (5 bases). Trimming took 0 bases from V and 2 from J, leaving 10 bases between them. The germline CDR1 and CDR2 sequences are SGHDN and FVKESK. This CDR3 has 15 residues. The CDR3 coding sequence is TGTGCCAGCAGCCAAGACTATAGGGGAAACTATGGCTACACCTTC. Its translation: CASSQDYRGNYGYTF.

The chain employs TRBV11-3 and TRBJ2-7, with 8 bases fitting TRBD2. The germline CDR1 and CDR2 sequences are SGHNT and YENEEA. The CDR3 spans 13 residues. J was trimmed by 4 bases and V by 5 bases; bases with no gene match: 4. CDR3 loop: CASSARLAYEQYF. Here the CDR3 DNA reads TGTGCCAGCAGCGCCCGACTAGCGTACGAGCAGTACTTC.

The chain employs TRBV12-5 and TRBJ1-1; no definite D call. This CDR3 comprises 16 residues. CDR1 and CDR2 (germline): LGHNT, FRNRAP. V was clipped by 7 bases and J by 0 bases, with 18 bases between them. The CDR3 DNA is TGTGCTAGTGAAATAGCCGTCACGGGGATGAACACTGAAGCTTTCTTT. Protein sequence: CASEIAVTGMNTEAFF.

This sequence joins TRBV5-4 and TRBJ1-2, with D possibly TRBD1 on 6 matching bases. CDR3 length: 14 amino acids. CDR1 SGHNT and CDR2 YYREEE come from the germline V gene (reference sequence). Trimming stripped 3 bases from V and 4 bases from J, with 13 bases between. The CDR3 is CASSSTRGGYGYTF. The CDR3 DNA follows: TGTGCCAGCAGCTCTACTAGGGGGGGCTATGGCTACACCTTC.